This T cell receptor beta chain was recovered during a study of cytomegalovirus exposure and HLA in healthy donors. Study-level findings and limits: Earlier analysis yielded a pattern in which most TCR beta V segments were productive about 90% or about 30% of the time.

Germline CDR1 and CDR2: MNHEY and SMNVEV (reference sequence). The CDR3 has 16 amino acids. Trimming at V came to 3 bases and at J to 1 base, leaving 3 bases not matched to a gene. The PCR had 60 Vbeta and 13 Jbeta primers. Original methodology: About 11 million shared chains were among the 65 million to 85 million unique TCR beta chains that a later analysis counted. TCRdb keeps only in-frame clones here, not all; method: immunoSEQ multiplex PCR. That table is the source of V, J and clone size, and D and trimming were worked out from the DNA. This sample has some 140,000 clones, with about three quarters found just once. In the case of this clone: Antigen specificity is unknown.

V and J are TRBV27 and TRBJ2-4, with 10 bases fitting TRBD1. The sequenced material came from PBMCs. The clonotype was recovered from a male donor in good health and CMV-seropositive. CDR3 in amino acids: CASSFRQGAAKNIQYF. CDR3 sequence (DNA): TGTGCCAGCAGTTTCCGACAGGGGGCTGCCAAAAACATTCAGTACTTC.